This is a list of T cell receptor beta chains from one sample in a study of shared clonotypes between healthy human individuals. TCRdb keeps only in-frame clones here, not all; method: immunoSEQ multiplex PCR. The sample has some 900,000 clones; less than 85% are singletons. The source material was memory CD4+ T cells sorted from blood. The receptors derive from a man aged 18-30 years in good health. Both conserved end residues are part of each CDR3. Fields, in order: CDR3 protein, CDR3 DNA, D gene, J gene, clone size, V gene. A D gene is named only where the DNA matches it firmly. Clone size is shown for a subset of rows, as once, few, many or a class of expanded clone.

CASSQDFSGSTDTQYF TGCGCCAGCAGCCAAGATTTTAGCGGGAGTACAGATACGCAGTATTTT TRBD2 TRBJ2-3 . TRBV4-3
CASSPEVADTQYF TGCGCCAGCAGCCCGGAGGTTGCAGATACGCAGTATTTT . TRBJ2-3 few TRBV5-1
CASSPDASGRASEQYF TGTGCCAGCAGCCCCGACGCGAGCGGGAGAGCATCCGAGCAGTACTTC TRBD2 TRBJ2-7 . TRBV7-2
CASSLGSSGSVVDEQYF TGTGCCAGCAGCTTAGGGTCTAGCGGGAGTGTAGTCGACGAGCAGTACTTC TRBD2 TRBJ2-7 . TRBV13
CASSPLLLADSYEQYF TGTGCCAGCAGCCCCCTCCTACTAGCGGACTCCTACGAGCAGTACTTC TRBD2 TRBJ2-7 . TRBV28
CASSLSMETGGVPLHF TGTGCCAGCAGTTTATCGATGGAGACAGGCGGGGTCCCCCTCCACTTT . TRBJ1-6 many TRBV27
CASGGPSSYNEQFF TGTGCCAGCGGGGGCCCGAGCTCCTACAATGAGCAGTTCTTC . TRBJ2-1 . TRBV9
CASSARSTGEGEKLFF TGTGCCAGCAGTGCCAGATCGACCGGGGAAGGTGAAAAACTGTTTTTT . TRBJ1-4 . TRBV28
CASSLEAHRGGYTF TGTGCCAGCAGTTTAGAGGCCCACCGAGGGGGCTACACCTTC . TRBJ1-2 many TRBV28
CASSLVQETQYF TGTGCCAGCAGTTTAGTCCAAGAGACCCAGTACTTC . TRBJ2-5 . TRBV6-1
CASSYSTGGDEKLFF TGTGCCAGCAGTTACTCGACCGGGGGGGATGAAAAACTGTTTTTT . TRBJ1-4 . TRBV28
CASSSRQGQVMGEQYF TGTGCCAGCAGTTCAAGACAGGGTCAGGTCATGGGCGAGCAGTACTTC TRBD1 TRBJ2-7 . TRBV27
CASDDAGTSGSPDTQYF TGTGCCAGCGACGACGCCGGGACTAGCGGGAGCCCAGATACGCAGTATTTT TRBD2 TRBJ2-3 . TRBV2
CASSPTSLSSYEQYF TGTGCCAGCAGCCCGACTAGTTTGAGCTCCTACGAGCAGTACTTC . TRBJ2-7 once TRBV7-8
CASSLDLESGEQYF TGCGCCAGCAGCTTGGATCTGGAGTCGGGCGAGCAGTACTTC . TRBJ2-7 . TRBV5-1
CAISVGAGGANVLTF TGTGCCATCAGTGTGGGGGCTGGTGGGGCCAACGTCCTGACTTTC . TRBJ2-6 . TRBV10-3
CASARGEGARTEAFF TGCGCCAGCGCACGGGGTGAGGGGGCGCGCACTGAAGCTTTCTTT TRBD1 TRBJ1-1 . TRBV4-1
CASSEYSRTDTQYF TGCGCCAGCAGTGAATATTCGAGGACAGATACGCAGTATTTT . TRBJ2-3 . TRBV10-2
CASSFSKGYEQYF TGTGCCAGCAGTTTCTCAAAGGGGTACGAGCAGTACTTC . TRBJ2-7 few TRBV27
CASSPGSTEAFF TGCGCCAGCAGCCCCGGTAGCACTGAAGCTTTCTTT . TRBJ1-1 many TRBV10-1
CASSLGPDSGYGYTF TGTGCCAGCAGCTTAGGCCCGGACAGCGGCTATGGCTACACCTTC . TRBJ1-2 . TRBV7-2
CASSGTAAKNIQYF TGTGCCAGCAGCGGGACAGCAGCCAAAAACATTCAGTACTTC TRBD1 TRBJ2-4 . TRBV5-6
CASSLLAETYNEQFF TGCGCCAGCAGCTTGCTTGCGGAAACCTACAATGAGCAGTTCTTC . TRBJ2-1 . TRBV5-1